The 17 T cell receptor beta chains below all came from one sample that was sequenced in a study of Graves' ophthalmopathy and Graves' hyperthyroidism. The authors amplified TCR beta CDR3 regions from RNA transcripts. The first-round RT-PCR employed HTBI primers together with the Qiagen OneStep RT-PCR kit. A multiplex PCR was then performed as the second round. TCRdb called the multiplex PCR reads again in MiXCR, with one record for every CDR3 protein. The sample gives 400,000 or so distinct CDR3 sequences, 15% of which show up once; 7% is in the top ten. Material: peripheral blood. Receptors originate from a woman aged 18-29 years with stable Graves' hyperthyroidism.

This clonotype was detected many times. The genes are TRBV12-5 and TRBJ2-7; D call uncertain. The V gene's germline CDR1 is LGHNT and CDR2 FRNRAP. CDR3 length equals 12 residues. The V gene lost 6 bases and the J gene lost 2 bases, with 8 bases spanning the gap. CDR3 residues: CASGTAPYEQYF. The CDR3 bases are TGTGCTAGTGGAACAGCACCCTACGAGCAGTACTTC.

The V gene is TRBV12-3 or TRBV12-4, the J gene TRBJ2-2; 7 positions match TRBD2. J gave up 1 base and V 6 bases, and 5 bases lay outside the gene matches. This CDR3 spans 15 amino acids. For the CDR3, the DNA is TGTGCCAGCAGCCCCACGGGGGGGAACACCGGGGAGCTGTTTTTT. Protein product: CASSPTGGNTGELFF.

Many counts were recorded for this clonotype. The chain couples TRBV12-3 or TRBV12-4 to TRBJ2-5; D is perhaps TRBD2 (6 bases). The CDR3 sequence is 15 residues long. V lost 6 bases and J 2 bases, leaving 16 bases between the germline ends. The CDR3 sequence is CASSAYGTVQETQYF. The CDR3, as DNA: TGTGCCAGCAGCGCCTACGGGACTGTTCAAGAGACCCAGTACTTC.

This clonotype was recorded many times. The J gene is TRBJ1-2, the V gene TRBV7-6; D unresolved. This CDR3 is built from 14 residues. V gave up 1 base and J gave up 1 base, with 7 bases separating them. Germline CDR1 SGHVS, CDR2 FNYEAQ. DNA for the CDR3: TGTGCCAGCAGCTTAGTCGGGCTTAACTATGGCTACACCTTC. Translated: CASSLVGLNYGYTF. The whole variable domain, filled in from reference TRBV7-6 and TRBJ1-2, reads GAGVSQSPRYKVTKRGQDVALRCDPISGHVSLYWYRQALGQGPEFLTYFNYEAQQDKSGLPNDRFSAERPEGSISTLTIQRTEQRDSAMYRCASSLVGLNYGYTFGSGTRLTVV.

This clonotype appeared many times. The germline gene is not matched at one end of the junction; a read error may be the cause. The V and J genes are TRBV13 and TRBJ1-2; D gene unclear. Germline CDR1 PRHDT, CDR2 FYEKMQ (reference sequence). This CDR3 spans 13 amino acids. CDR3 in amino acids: CASSLVAAYGYTF. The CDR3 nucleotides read TGTGCCAGCAGTTTAGTTGCGGCCTATGGCTACACCTTC.

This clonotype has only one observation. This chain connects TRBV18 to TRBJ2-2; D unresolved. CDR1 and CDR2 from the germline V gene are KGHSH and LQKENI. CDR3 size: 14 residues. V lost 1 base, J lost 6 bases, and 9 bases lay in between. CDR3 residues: CASSPQRSAGELFF. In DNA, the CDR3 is TGTGCCAGCTCACCACAAAGGAGCGCCGGGGAGCTGTTTTTT. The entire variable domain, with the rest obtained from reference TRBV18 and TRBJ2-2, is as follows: NAGVMQNPRHLVRRRGQEARLRCSPMKGHSHVYWYRQLPEEGLKFMVYLQKENIIDESGMPKERFSAEFPKEGPSILRIQQVVRGDSAAYFCASSPQRSAGELFFGEGSRLTVL.

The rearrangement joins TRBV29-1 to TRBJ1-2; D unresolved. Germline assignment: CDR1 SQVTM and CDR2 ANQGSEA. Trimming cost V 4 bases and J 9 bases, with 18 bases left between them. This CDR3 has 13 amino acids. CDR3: CSVAASGSGSYTF. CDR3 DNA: TGCAGCGTTGCTGCCTCCGGGAGTGGAAGCTACACCTTC.

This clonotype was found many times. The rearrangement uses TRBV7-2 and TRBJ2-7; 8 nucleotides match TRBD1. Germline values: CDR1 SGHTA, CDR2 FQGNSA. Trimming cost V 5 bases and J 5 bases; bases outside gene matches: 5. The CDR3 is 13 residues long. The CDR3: CASSTQQGDEQYF. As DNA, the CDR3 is TGTGCCAGCAGCACCCAACAGGGGGACGAGCAGTACTTC.

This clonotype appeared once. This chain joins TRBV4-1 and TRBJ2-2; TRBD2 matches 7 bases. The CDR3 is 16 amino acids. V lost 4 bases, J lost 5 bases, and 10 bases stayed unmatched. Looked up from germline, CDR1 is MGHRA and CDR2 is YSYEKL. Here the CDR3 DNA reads TGCGCCAGCAGCCCCCGAAGCGGGGTCGAAACCGGGGAGCTGTTTTTT. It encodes CASSPRSGVETGELFF.

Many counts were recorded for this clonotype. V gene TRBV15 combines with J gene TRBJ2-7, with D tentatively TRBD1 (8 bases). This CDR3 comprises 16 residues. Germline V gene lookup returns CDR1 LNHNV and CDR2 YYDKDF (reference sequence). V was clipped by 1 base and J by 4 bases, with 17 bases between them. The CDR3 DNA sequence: TGTGCCACCAGCAGAGGACGGACAGGGAGGGTGTACGAGCAGTACTTC. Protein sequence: CATSRGRTGRVYEQYF.

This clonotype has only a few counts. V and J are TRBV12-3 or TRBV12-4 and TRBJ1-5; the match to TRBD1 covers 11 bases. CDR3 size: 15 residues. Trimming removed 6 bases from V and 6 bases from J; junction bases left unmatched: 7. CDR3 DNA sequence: TGTGCCAGCAGCCCTCCGGGACAGGGGGGTCAGCCCCAGCATTTT. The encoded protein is CASSPPGQGGQPQHF.

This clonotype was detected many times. Here the CDR3 reads CASSYSGRGNGYTF. The CDR3, as DNA: TGTGCCAGCAGTTACTCTGGCAGAGGGAACGGCTACACCTTC. The V gene is TRBV6-5, the J gene TRBJ1-2; D remains ambiguous. The CDR3 extends over 14 amino acids. Trimming took off 0 bases at V and 8 bases at J, with 13 bases between the two ends. Germline V lookup: CDR1 MNHEY, CDR2 SVGAGI.

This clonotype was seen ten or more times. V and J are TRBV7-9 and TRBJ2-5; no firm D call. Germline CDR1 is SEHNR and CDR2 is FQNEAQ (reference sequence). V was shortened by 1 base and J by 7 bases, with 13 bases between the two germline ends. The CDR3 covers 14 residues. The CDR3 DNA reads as TGTGCCAGCAGCTTAGAAACGAATATCGGGACCCAGTACTTC. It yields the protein CASSLETNIGTQYF.

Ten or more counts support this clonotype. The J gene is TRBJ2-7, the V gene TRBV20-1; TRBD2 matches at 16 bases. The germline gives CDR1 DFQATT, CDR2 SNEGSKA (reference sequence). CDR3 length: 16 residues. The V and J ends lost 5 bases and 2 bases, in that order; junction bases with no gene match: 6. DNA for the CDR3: TGCAGTGCTGTCCAGGGACTAGCGGGGGGGGCCTACGAGCAGTACTTC. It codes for CSAVQGLAGGAYEQYF.

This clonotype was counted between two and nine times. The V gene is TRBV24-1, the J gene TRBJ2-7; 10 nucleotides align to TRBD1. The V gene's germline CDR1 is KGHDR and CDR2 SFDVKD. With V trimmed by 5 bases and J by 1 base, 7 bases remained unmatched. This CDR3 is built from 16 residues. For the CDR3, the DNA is TGTGCCACCAGTGCCCTGGGGGACAGGGGTTCCTACGAGCAGTACTTC. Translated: CATSALGDRGSYEQYF.

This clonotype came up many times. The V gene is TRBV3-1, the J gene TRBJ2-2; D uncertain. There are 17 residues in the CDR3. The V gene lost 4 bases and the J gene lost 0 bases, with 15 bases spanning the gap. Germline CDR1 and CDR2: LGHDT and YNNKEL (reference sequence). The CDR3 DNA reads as TGTGCCAGCAGCCCTCGATCGTGGGGAACGAACACCGGGGAGCTGTTTTTT. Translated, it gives CASSPRSWGTNTGELFF.

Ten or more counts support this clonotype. As DNA, the CDR3 is TGTGCCACCAGTACCGACAGGGACGCTGGAAACACCATATATTTT. Protein product: CATSTDRDAGNTIYF. The rearrangement links TRBV15 to TRBJ1-3, with 7 nucleotides matching TRBD1. Germline V gene sequence: CDR1 LNHNV, CDR2 YYDKDF (reference sequence). This CDR3 has 15 amino acids. V was clipped by 6 bases and J by 2 bases; unmatched bases: 7.